This TCR beta chain originates from a study of blood T cell repertoires in COVID-19. Study in general: In each case, the material was cDNA or gDNA derived from T cells, B-cell-depleted T cells, or PBMCs.

Germline V gives CDR1 GTSNPN, CDR2 SVGIG (reference sequence). After removal of 7 bases from V and 0 bases from J, the junction contained 9 bases not matched to a gene. The CDR3 covers 15 residues. Per the authors' pipeline: Reference gene primer amplification yielded estimated nucleated cell counts. This table comes from immunoSEQ multiplex PCR, and its TCRdb copy is limited to in-frame clones, with some not included. V and J calls and clone size are copied from that table; D and trimming were computed from the DNA. The sample records hundreds of thousands of clones, 92% being singletons. Those enrolled in Seattle joined during active infection and were followed longitudinally afterward.

Sequencing was done on a sample of peripheral blood. The receptor comes from a man between 60 and 75 years old with COVID-19, enrolled during active disease. The rearrangement joins TRBV30 to TRBJ1-2, with 9 bases aligning to TRBD1. DNA of the CDR3: TGTGCCTCAACCTTGGGACAGGGAGCTAACTATGGCTACACCTTC. It is translated as CASTLGQGANYGYTF.